These T cell receptor beta chains were read from a single sample in a study of blood T cell repertoires in COVID-19. Profiled with immunoSEQ multiplex PCR; TCRdb holds only in-frame clones, not every one. The sample carries almost 200,000 clones, 70% to 90% recorded once. Material for sequencing was PBMCs or T cells enriched from blood (not recorded which). The receptors were sampled from a woman under 30 who had recovered from COVID-19. CDR3s include the opening cysteine and the closing phenylalanine or tryptophan. A D gene is named only where the DNA matches it firmly. Clone size, where shown, is once, few, many, or a class for clones that have expanded.

>.|once|TRBJ2-5|TRBV4-1
TGCGCCAGTCGAGGACAGCAAGAGACCCAGTACTTC
CASRGQQETQYF
>.|once|TRBJ2-5|TRBV6-5
TGTGCCAGCAGTCAAAAGGGGGGGGGCTTGGAGACCCAGTACTTC
CASSQKGGGLETQYF
>TRBD1|.|TRBJ2-1|TRBV4-1
TGCGCCAGCAGCCAAGTTTTCGGGACAGGGGACAATGAGCAGTTCTTC
CASSQVFGTGDNEQFF
>TRBD1|.|TRBJ2-7|TRBV27
TGTGCCAGCAGTTTATTGGGACAGGGGGCGCGTGAGCAGTACTTC
CASSLLGQGAREQYF
>.|.|TRBJ1-2|TRBV6-5
TGTGCCAGCAGTTACTCGGGCTCGTTGGATCTCACCTTC
CASSYSGSLDLTF
>.|.|TRBJ2-3|TRBV28
TGTGCCAGCAGTACCCCGAGCCTGATCAGCACAGATACGCAGTATTTT
CASSTPSLISTDTQYF
>.|.|TRBJ1-6|TRBV7-2
TGTGCCAGCAGCTTAGCCCATTATTCACCCCTCCACTTT
CASSLAHYSPLHF
>TRBD2|.|TRBJ2-3|TRBV24-1
TGTGCCACCAGTGATTTGCAAGCGGGGCCCACAGATACGCAGTATTTT
CATSDLQAGPTDTQYF
>TRBD2|.|TRBJ2-5|TRBV24-1
TGTGCCACCAGGCACGGGGGGGCAGGTCAAGAGACCCAGTACTTC
CATRHGGAGQETQYF
>TRBD1|.|TRBJ2-3|TRBV5-1
TGCGCCAGCAGCTTGGGGACACAGGGGGTAGATACGCAGTATTTT
CASSLGTQGVDTQYF
>.|.|TRBJ1-4|TRBV6-5
TGTGCCAGCAGTTGGCGGCTTACTAATGAAAAACTGTTTTTT
CASSWRLTNEKLFF
>TRBD1|once|TRBJ2-7|TRBV13
TGTGCCAGCAGCAGGACAGGGTTTGGCGAGCAGTACTTC
CASSRTGFGEQYF
>.|.|TRBJ1-4|TRBV28
TGTGCCAGCGAGTCCGCTGAAAAACTGTTTTTT
CASESAEKLFF
>.|.|TRBJ1-2|TRBV27
TGTGCCAGCAGTCCCCGAAGCAATGATAACTATGGCTACACCTTC
CASSPRSNDNYGYTF
>.|.|TRBJ2-2|TRBV7-9
TGTGCCAGCAGCCCACGAGGGGGTGGCACCGGGGAGCTGTTTTTT
CASSPRGGGTGELFF
>TRBD1|.|TRBJ2-5|TRBV2
TGTGCCAGCCGGGACAGGGGGTTACAAGAGACCCAGTACTTC
CASRDRGLQETQYF
>TRBD1|.|TRBJ2-6|TRBV28
TGTGCCAGCAGTTTATGGGGACAGACTCCTACAACTGGGGCCAACGTCCTGACTTTC
CASSLWGQTPTTGANVLTF
>.|.|TRBJ1-1|TRBV19
TGTGCCAGTAGTCGACAAGGGGTCGCTGAAGCTTTCTTT
CASSRQGVAEAFF
>TRBD1|many|TRBJ1-4|TRBV6-2/TRBV6-3
TGTGCCAGCAGCCCCGGGACAGGGAATGAAAAACTGTTTTTT
CASSPGTGNEKLFF
>.|.|TRBJ1-1|TRBV15
TGTGCCACCAGCAGTCCTCATGAGGGCTTGAACACTGAAGCTTTCTTT
CATSSPHEGLNTEAFF
>TRBD1|once|TRBJ2-7|TRBV4-1
TGCGCCAGCAGCCAACGTACCGGGACAGGGCAGTACTTC
CASSQRTGTGQYF
>.|.|TRBJ1-6|TRBV9
TGTGCCAGCAGCGAAAAGGTGGGCTTCAATTCACCCCTCCACTTT
CASSEKVGFNSPLHF
>.|.|TRBJ2-1|TRBV7-9
TGTGCCAGCGCCCAGACCTACAATGAGCAGTTCTTC
CASAQTYNEQFF
>.|.|TRBJ2-7|TRBV19
TGTGCCAGTAGTAGCGGATGGCAGTACTTC
CASSSGWQYF
>TRBD1|few|TRBJ2-7|TRBV18
TGTGCCAGCTCACCACGGCCGGGACAGGGTGACGAGCAGTACTTC
CASSPRPGQGDEQYF
>TRBD1|once|TRBJ2-1|TRBV6-5
TGTGCCAGCAGTTACTCGGGACAGGGCTACAATGAGCAGTTCTTC
CASSYSGQGYNEQFF
>.|.|TRBJ1-1|TRBV11-2
TGTGCCAGCAGCTTATTACCACCCTTTGGCAGGCAGGCTGAAGCTTTCTTT
CASSLLPPFGRQAEAFF
>TRBD1|.|TRBJ2-7|TRBV7-9
TGTGCCAGCAGCCTGGGACAGGGGTTCGACGAGCAGTACTTC
CASSLGQGFDEQYF
>TRBD1|.|TRBJ1-2|TRBV3-1/TRBV3-2
TGTGCCAGCAGCCCAGGGACAGGGAGTGCGAACTATGGCTACACCTTC
CASSPGTGSANYGYTF
>.|.|TRBJ1-5|TRBV11-2
TGTGCCAGCAACCACCCCCAGGACAGAGCTCACCTTAATCAGCCCCAGCATTTT
CASNHPQDRAHLNQPQHF
>TRBD1|.|TRBJ1-2|TRBV28
TGTGCCAGCAGTACGACAGGGTCGAGCTATGGCTACACCTTC
CASSTTGSSYGYTF
>.|.|TRBJ2-7|TRBV5-1
TGCGCCAGCACCTCCTCGGACATCTCCTACGAGCAGTACTTC
CASTSSDISYEQYF
>TRBD1|.|TRBJ1-5|TRBV18
TGTGCCAGCTCACCGAGACAGGGTGTTGGACAGCCCCAGCATTTT
CASSPRQGVGQPQHF
>TRBD1|.|TRBJ1-1|TRBV30
TGTGCCTGGAGCTCCGGGACAGGGGATGAAGCTTTCTTT
CAWSSGTGDEAFF
>TRBD2|.|TRBJ2-7|TRBV18
TGTGCCAGCTCACCACCTAGCGGGGGTTCTTTCTACGAGCAGTACTTC
CASSPPSGGSFYEQYF
>TRBD2|.|TRBJ2-7|TRBV4-2
TGTGCCAGCAGCCAAGAGGAACTAGCGGACGCGTCCTACGAGCAGTACTTC
CASSQEELADASYEQYF
>TRBD1|.|TRBJ2-1|TRBV7-3
TGTGCCAGCAGCTTGGACAGGGAAAATGAGCAGTTCTTC
CASSLDRENEQFF
>.|.|TRBJ2-4|TRBV3-1/TRBV3-2
TGTGCCAGCAGCCATTCCCTCTGGGGGGGCTTGGCCAAAAACATTCAGTACTTC
CASSHSLWGGLAKNIQYF
>TRBD1|.|TRBJ1-1|TRBV28
TGTGCCAGCAGTCACTACAGGGGGCAGGGCACTGAAGCTTTCTTT
CASSHYRGQGTEAFF
>TRBD1|few|TRBJ1-5|TRBV7-2
TGTGCCAGCAGCTCGTCCCGGGACAGGGAAAATCAGCCCCAGCATTTT
CASSSSRDRENQPQHF
>TRBD1|.|TRBJ2-5|TRBV29-1
TGCAGCGGGGAACGGGACAGAGGGGAGACCCAGTACTTC
CSGERDRGETQYF
>.|.|TRBJ1-1|TRBV3-1/TRBV3-2
TGTGCCAGCAGCCGTCGGAGTACTGAAGCTTTCTTT
CASSRRSTEAFF
>TRBD1|.|TRBJ1-6|TRBV5-4
TGTGCCAGCAGCTTGGCTTTTCAGGGACAGGTTGATTCACCCCTCCACTTT
CASSLAFQGQVDSPLHF
>.|.|TRBJ2-5|TRBV30
TGTGCCTGGAGGTGGGACTGGCAAGAGACCCAGTACTTC
CAWRWDWQETQYF
>.|once|TRBJ2-1|TRBV27
TGTGCCAGCAGTTTTCGGGGGAATCCTCTTCGTGAGCAGTTCTTC
CASSFRGNPLREQFF
>.|.|TRBJ1-2|TRBV19
TGTGCCAGTAGTCGAAGTCAGGCGTCTTCTAACTATGGCTACACCTTC
CASSRSQASSNYGYTF
>.|.|TRBJ2-7|TRBV6-2/TRBV6-3
TGTGCCAGCAGTCCACCTGCCAGCTACGAGCAGTACTTC
CASSPPASYEQYF
>.|.|TRBJ1-6|TRBV5-8
TGTGCCAGCCCTGACCGCGGGGTTGGGTCGAATTCACCCCTCCACTTT
CASPDRGVGSNSPLHF
>TRBD2|.|TRBJ2-7|TRBV24-1
TGTGCCACCAGTGATCGGGGGGGCTCCTACGAGCAGTACTTC
CATSDRGGSYEQYF
>.|.|TRBJ2-3|TRBV7-9
TGTGCCAGCAGCCCAGGGGGGTTCACAGATACGCAGTATTTT
CASSPGGFTDTQYF
>TRBD1|.|TRBJ1-5|TRBV9
TGTGCCAGCAGTCCCGGGACAGGGGCGAGCAATCAGCCCCAGCATTTT
CASSPGTGASNQPQHF
>.|.|TRBJ2-2|TRBV28
TGTGCCAGCAGTTTATTCTCAGGGGCCGGGGAGCTGTTTTTT
CASSLFSGAGELFF